The rows below give T cell receptor beta chains drawn from one sample of a study of cytomegalovirus exposure and HLA in healthy donors. Sequencing used immunoSEQ multiplex PCR; TCRdb keeps in-frame clones, though not all of them. The sample shows 150,000 to 200,000 clones, approximately 80% of them seen only once. Source material: PBMCs. The receptor source for this set is a young woman in good health and CMV-seronegative. CDR3s include the opening cysteine and the closing phenylalanine or tryptophan. Only part of the rows carry a size: once, few, many, or a class if the clone is expanded.

J gene: TRBJ2-1
clone size: few
V gene: TRBV6-1
CDR3 protein: CASSSESSYNEQFF

J gene: TRBJ2-6
clone size: NA
V gene: TRBV10-3
CDR3 protein: CAISESSNSGANVLTF

J gene: TRBJ2-3
clone size: NA
V gene: TRBV9
CDR3 protein: CASSPLRRETSTDTQYF

J gene: TRBJ2-3
clone size: NA
V gene: TRBV7-2
CDR3 protein: CASSPMSPDTQYF

J gene: TRBJ1-2
clone size: NA
V gene: TRBV6-5
CDR3 protein: CASSYPGGQGYGYTF

J gene: TRBJ2-5
clone size: NA
V gene: TRBV2
CDR3 protein: CASSDGTSGGHIQETQYF

J gene: TRBJ2-2
clone size: NA
V gene: TRBV5-1
CDR3 protein: CASSLRQGAITGELFF

J gene: TRBJ2-7
clone size: NA
V gene: TRBV5-4
CDR3 protein: CASSLGDRGRLDEQYF

J gene: TRBJ1-3
clone size: NA
V gene: TRBV2
CDR3 protein: CASSRTGSSGNTIYF

J gene: TRBJ2-5
clone size: NA
V gene: TRBV27
CDR3 protein: CASSLSVQDSGETQYF

J gene: TRBJ2-1
clone size: NA
V gene: TRBV5-1
CDR3 protein: CASSSGRTSGEHNEQFF

J gene: TRBJ2-5
clone size: NA
V gene: TRBV12-5
CDR3 protein: CASGLEPSRETQYF

J gene: TRBJ2-1
clone size: once
V gene: TRBV5-5
CDR3 protein: CASSLTAGGSYNEQFF